One sample yielded the 3 T cell receptor beta chains listed below, sequenced in a study of blood T cell repertoires in COVID-19. TCRdb's copy holds only in-frame clones and misses some; the assay was immunoSEQ multiplex PCR. The sample holds roughly 110,000 clones, approximately 90% seen once. The sequenced material came from peripheral blood. All receptors derive from a woman aged 45-65 years with acute or convalescent COVID-19.

The genes are TRBV30 and TRBJ1-1; 7 nucleotides line up with TRBD1. V lost 2 bases to trimming and J lost 11 bases; unmatched junction nucleotides: 8. The V gene's germline CDR1 is GTSNPN and CDR2 SVGIG (reference sequence). The length of the CDR3 is 12 residues. CDR3 sequence reads: CAWSRQQGSAFF. DNA of the CDR3: TGTGCCTGGAGTCGGCAACAGGGGAGCGCTTTCTTT. The full variable domain, in which reference TRBV30 and TRBJ1-1 provide the parts outside the CDR3, is SQTIHQWPATLVQPVGSPLSLECTVEGTSNPNLYWYRQAAGRGLQLLFYSVGIGQISSEVPQNLSASRPQDRQFILSSKKLLLSDSGFYLCAWSRQQGSAFFGQGTRLTVV.

The genes are TRBV5-1 and TRBJ2-2; 7 bases are a match to TRBD2. In germline, CDR1 is SGHRS, CDR2 YFSETQ. The CDR3 loop spans 14 amino acids. J gave up 6 bases and V 3 bases, and 5 bases lay outside the gene matches. CDR3: CASSSGLPSGELFF. CDR3 DNA sequence: TGCGCCAGCAGCTCGGGACTACCATCCGGGGAGCTGTTTTTT.

This chain connects TRBV7-2 to TRBJ2-5, with a possible D match to TRBD2 (5 bases). The CDR3 extends over 14 amino acids. Germline V gene sequence: CDR1 SGHTA, CDR2 FQGNSA. Trimming took 2 bases from V and 4 from J, leaving 11 bases between them. CDR3: CASSLNLAGETQYF. Here the CDR3 DNA reads TGTGCCAGCAGCTTAAATCTGGCGGGAGAGACCCAGTACTTC.